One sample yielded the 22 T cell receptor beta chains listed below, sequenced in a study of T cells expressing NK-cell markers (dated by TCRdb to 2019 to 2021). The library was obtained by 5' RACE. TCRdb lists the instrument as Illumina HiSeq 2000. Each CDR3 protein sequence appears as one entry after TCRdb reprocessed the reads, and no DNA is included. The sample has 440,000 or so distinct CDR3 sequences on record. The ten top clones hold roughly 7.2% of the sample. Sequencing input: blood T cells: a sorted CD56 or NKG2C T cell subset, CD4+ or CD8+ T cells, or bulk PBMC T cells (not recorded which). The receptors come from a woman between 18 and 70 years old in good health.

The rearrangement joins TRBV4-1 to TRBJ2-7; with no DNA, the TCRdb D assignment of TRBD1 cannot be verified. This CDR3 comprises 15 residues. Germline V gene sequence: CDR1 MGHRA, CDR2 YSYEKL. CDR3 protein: CASSQEDRASYEQYF.

The CDR3 region is CASSNPRELGDTQYF. The chain joins TRBV7-9 to TRBJ2-3; TCRdb proposes TRBD1, but this gene call is untestable without DNA. The germline gives CDR1 SEHNR, CDR2 FQNEAQ (reference sequence). There are 15 residues in the CDR3.

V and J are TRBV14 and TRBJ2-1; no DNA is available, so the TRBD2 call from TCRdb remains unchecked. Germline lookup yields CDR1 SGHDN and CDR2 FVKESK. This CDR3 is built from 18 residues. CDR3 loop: CASSQDWSGLADYNEQFF.

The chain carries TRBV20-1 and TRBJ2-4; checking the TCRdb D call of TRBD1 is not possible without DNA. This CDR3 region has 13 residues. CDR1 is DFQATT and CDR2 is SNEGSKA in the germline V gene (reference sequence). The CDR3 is CSRGTLAKNIQYF.

The CDR3 region is CASSETGSQETQYF. This chain joins TRBV5-5 and TRBJ2-5; TCRdb selects TRBD1, and the lack of DNA leaves this call unchecked. CDR3 length: 14 amino acids. The germline V gene has CDR1 SGHKS and CDR2 YYEKEE (reference sequence).

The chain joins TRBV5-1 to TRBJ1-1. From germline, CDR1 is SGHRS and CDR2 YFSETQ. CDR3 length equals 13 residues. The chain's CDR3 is CASSLGKGAEAFF.

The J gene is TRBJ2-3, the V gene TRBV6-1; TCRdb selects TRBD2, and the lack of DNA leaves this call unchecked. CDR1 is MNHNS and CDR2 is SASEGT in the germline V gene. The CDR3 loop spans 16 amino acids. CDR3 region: CASRAGTSRSTDTQYF.

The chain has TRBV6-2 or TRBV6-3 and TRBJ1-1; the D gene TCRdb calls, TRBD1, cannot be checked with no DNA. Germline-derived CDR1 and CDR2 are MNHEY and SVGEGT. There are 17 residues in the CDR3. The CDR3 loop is CASSYPTGIEEDTEAFF.

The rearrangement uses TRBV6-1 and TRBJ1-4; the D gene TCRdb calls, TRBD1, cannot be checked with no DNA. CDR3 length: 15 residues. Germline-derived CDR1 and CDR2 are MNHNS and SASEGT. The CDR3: CASSDRANTNEKLFF.

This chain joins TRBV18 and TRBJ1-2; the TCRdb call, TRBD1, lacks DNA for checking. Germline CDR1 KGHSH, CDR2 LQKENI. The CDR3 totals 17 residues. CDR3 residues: CASSPGTGGMSGYGYTF.

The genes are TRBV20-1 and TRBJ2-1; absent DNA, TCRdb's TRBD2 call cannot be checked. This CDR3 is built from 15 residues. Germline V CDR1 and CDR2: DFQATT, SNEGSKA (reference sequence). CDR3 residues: CSARTLGTFYNEQFF.

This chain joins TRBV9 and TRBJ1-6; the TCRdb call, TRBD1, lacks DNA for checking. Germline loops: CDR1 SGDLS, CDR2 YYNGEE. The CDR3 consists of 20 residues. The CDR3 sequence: CASSGVQWGAGGSYNSPLHF.

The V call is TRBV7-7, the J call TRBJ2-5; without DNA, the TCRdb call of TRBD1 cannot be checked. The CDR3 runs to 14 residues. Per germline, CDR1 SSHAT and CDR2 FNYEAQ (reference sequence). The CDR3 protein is CASSSTGLGETQYF.

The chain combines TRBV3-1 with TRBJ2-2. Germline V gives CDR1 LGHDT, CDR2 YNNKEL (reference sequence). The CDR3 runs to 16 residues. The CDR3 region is CASSQDLGVVAGELFF. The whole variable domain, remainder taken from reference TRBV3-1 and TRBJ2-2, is DTAVSQTPKYLVTQMGNDKSIKCEQNLGHDTMYWYKQDSKKFLKIMFSYNNKELIINETVPNRFSPKSPDKAHLNLHINSLELGDSAVYFCASSQDLGVVAGELFFGEGSRLTVL.

Here the CDR3 reads CSVRLNTDTQYF. The rearrangement links TRBV29-1 to TRBJ2-3; TCRdb gives TRBD2 as the D gene, but with no DNA this cannot be confirmed. CDR3 length: 12 residues. Germline CDR1 is SQVTM and CDR2 is ANQGSEA.

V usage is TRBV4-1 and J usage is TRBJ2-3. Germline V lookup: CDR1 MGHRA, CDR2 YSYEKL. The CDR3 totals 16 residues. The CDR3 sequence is CASSQDLGSSTDTQYF.

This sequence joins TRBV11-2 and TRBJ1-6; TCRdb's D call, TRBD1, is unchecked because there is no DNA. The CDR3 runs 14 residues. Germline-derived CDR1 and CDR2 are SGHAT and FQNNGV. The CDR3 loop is CASTGQLYDSPLHF.

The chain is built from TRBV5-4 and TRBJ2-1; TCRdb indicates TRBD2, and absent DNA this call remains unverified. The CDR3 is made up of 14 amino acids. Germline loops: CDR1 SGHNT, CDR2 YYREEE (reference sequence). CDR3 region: CASSSGLAPHEQFF.

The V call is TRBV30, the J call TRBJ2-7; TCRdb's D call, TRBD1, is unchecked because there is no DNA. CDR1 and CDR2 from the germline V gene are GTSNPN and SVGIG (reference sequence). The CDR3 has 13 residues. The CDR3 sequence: CAWQGGQDYEQYF.

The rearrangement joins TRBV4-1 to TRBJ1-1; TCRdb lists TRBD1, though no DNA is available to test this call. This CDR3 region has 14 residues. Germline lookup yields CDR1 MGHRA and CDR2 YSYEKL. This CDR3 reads CASSRNGGSTEAFF.

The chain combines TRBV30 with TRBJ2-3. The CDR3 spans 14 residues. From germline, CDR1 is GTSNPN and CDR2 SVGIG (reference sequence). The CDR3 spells CAWSVHLSTDTQYF.

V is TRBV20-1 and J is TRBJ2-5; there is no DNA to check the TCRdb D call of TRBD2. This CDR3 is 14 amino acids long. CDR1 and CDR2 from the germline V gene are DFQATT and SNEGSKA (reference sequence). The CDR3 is CSARGLAVQETQYF.